This T cell receptor (beta chain) was obtained from a study of regulatory T cells in long-lasting Graves disease. The CDR3 has 13 amino acids. Germline V gene lookup returns CDR1 MNHEY and CDR2 SMNVEV (reference sequence). Regarding this clonotype: A far larger clone is just one base off, so this is likely a read error.

Arm-PCR of CDR3 regions and iRepertoire HTBI primers were used to build TCR beta libraries. TCRdb fed the multiplex PCR reads into MiXCR, producing one record per CDR3 protein. This sample yields approximately 250,000 distinct CDR3 sequences, of which 15% to 20% are seen a single time; roughly a fifth belongs to the top ten. Time point in this sample: newly diagnosed GD, antithyroid drugs for less than 3 months. Extracted RNA from PBMCs served as the source of the TCR library. Specimen: peripheral blood mononuclear cells (PBMCs), collected at new diagnosis, from a patient treated with antithyroid drugs. The clonotype comes from a female donor with Graves disease. The gene calls are TRBV27 and TRBJ2-1; D not certain. The last part of the DNA fits TRBJ2-5 better; the J call may be wrong. The CDR3 spells CSSSPRPQETQYF. The CDR3 DNA reads TGTTCCAGCAGCCCTCGGCCCCAAGAGACCCAGTACTTC.